The 8 T cell receptor beta chains in this list originate from one sample, sequenced in a study of naive and memory T cell subsets (dated by TCRdb to about 2017). Using 3' ligation of a UMI-containing oligonucleotide to TCR cDNA, the study laid out a robust and sensitive protocol to amplify, sequence and analyze TCRs. Library creation used 5' RACE. TCRdb shows the sequencer as Illumina MiSeq. The ligated cDNA was amplified in four rounds of PCR with nested alpha and beta constant region primers together with the SP2 primer. TCRdb's own reprocessing of the public reads used fastp at Q25 and MiXCR and kept productive beta chains. Under each unique CDR3 protein, matching rows form one entry showing the most common genes and DNA. This sample gives about 62,000 distinct CDR3 sequences in total; approximately 8% of them show up just once. Clones ranked in the top ten supply 15% to 20% of the sample. The source of these receptors is a female donor in good health.

This chain uses TRBV27 with TRBJ2-1; D tentatively fits TRBD1 or TRBD2 (5 bases each). Deletions cut 0 bases from V and 9 bases from J, with 12 bases between. CDR3 length: 14 residues. Germline-derived CDR1 and CDR2 are MNHEY and SMNVEV (reference sequence). The CDR3 DNA is TGTGCCAGCAGTTTATCGGGGGAAACCCGTGAGCAGTTCTTC. The encoded protein is CASSLSGETREQFF.

This clonotype was counted at least ten times. The chain carries TRBV5-6 and TRBJ2-2; tentative D call: TRBD2 (7 bases). The CDR3 contains 16 residues. CDR1 is SGHDT and CDR2 is YYEEEE in the germline V gene. Trimming took off 5 bases at V and 5 bases at J, with 19 bases between the two ends. The CDR3 spells CASRPLAGAGTGELFF. The CDR3 bases are TGTGCCAGCAGACCCCTGGCGGGGGCGGGGACCGGGGAGCTGTTTTTT.

This clonotype has a handful of counts. This chain joins TRBV12-3 or TRBV12-4 and TRBJ1-1; 10 nucleotides align to TRBD1. The V segment lost 7 bases and the J segment 5 bases; nucleotides outside the gene matches: 4. The CDR3 extends over 13 amino acids. The chain's CDR3 is CASTRTGGTEAFF. The CDR3 nucleotides are TGTGCCAGCACCAGGACAGGGGGAACTGAAGCTTTCTTT.

The genes are TRBV15 and TRBJ1-1, with D unresolved. This CDR3 is built from 14 residues. V gave up 2 bases and J gave up 1 base, with 8 bases separating them. The germline V gene has CDR1 LNHNV and CDR2 YYDKDF (reference sequence). The CDR3 loop is CATSRLNENTEAFF. The CDR3 DNA reads TGTGCCACCAGCAGATTGAACGAGAACACTGAAGCTTTCTTT.

This clonotype was detected a few times. V usage is TRBV4-2 and J usage is TRBJ2-2, with 9 bases identical to TRBD1. The CDR3 runs to 15 residues. CDR1 LGHNA and CDR2 YNFKEQ come from the germline V gene. The ends lost 1 base at V and 3 bases at J; junction bases unmatched: 0. The CDR3: CASSQGQGDTGELFF. DNA of the CDR3: TGTGCCAGCAGCCAAGGACAGGGGGACACCGGGGAGCTGTTTTTT.

This clonotype was counted many times. The rearrangement links TRBV5-1 to TRBJ2-1, with 9 bases aligning to TRBD2. This CDR3 contains 16 residues. The ends lost 7 bases at V and 5 bases at J; junction bases unmatched: 13. CDR1 SGHRS and CDR2 YFSETQ come from the germline V gene. For the CDR3, the DNA is TGCGCCAGCTCTGACCCTAGCGGGGCGCGGGACAATGAGCAGTTCTTC. Amino acid sequence: CASSDPSGARDNEQFF. Based on the CDR3 plus reference TRBV5-1 and TRBJ2-1, the full variable domain is KAGVTQTPRYLIKTRGQQVTLSCSPISGHRSVSWYQQTPGQGLQFLFEYFSETQRNKGNFPGRFSGRQFSNSRSEMNVSTLELGDSALYLCASSDPSGARDNEQFFGPGTRLTVL.

This clonotype was recorded at least ten times. In DNA, the CDR3 is TGTGCCAGCAGCTTTTTGGAGTTTGGCTACACCTTC. This sequence encodes CASSFLEFGYTF. The chain links TRBV7-9 to TRBJ1-2; D ambiguous. Germline loops: CDR1 SEHNR, CDR2 FQNEAQ (reference sequence). The V end was cut by 3 bases, the J end by 7 bases, with 9 bases between. This CDR3 region has 12 residues.

This clonotype was counted between two and nine times. This chain connects TRBV5-1 to TRBJ2-7; 9 bases fit TRBD2. The CDR3 sequence is 14 residues long. V was clipped by 0 bases and J by 5 bases; unmatched bases: 3. Germline V gene sequence: CDR1 SGHRS, CDR2 YFSETQ. The CDR3 DNA reads as TGCGCCAGCAGCTTGGAGCGGGAGGCAAACGAGCAGTACTTC. As protein: CASSLEREANEQYF. Looking up the rest from reference TRBV5-1 and TRBJ2-7 gives the full variable domain: KAGVTQTPRYLIKTRGQQVTLSCSPISGHRSVSWYQQTPGQGLQFLFEYFSETQRNKGNFPGRFSGRQFSNSRSEMNVSTLELGDSALYLCASSLEREANEQYFGPGTRLTVT.